The clone carrying this T cell receptor beta chain was observed a few times. What it recognizes is unknown. TCRdb passed the 5' RACE reads through MiXCR, listing each CDR3 protein once. The sample shows roughly 450,000 distinct CDR3 sequences, roughly 18% of them seen only once. The data originate from a study of T-cell memory formation after mild COVID-19. The overall study: Largely, the TCR clusters proved donor specific.

Study observations and caveats: While clones contracting from day 15 to 85 were balanced between CD4 and CD8, later expanders leaned CD4+.

The germline V gene encodes CDR1 DFQATT and CDR2 SNEGSKA (reference sequence). After removal of 5 bases from V and 6 bases from J, the junction contained 10 bases not matched to a gene. The CDR3 runs to 14 residues. Sequencing was carried out using PBMCs or a T cell subset sorted from them (not recorded which). The V gene is TRBV20-1, the J gene TRBJ1-2; 9 bases match TRBD1. This clonotype was obtained from an adult woman who had mild COVID-19 (a few samples of this study predate the infection). Cell type and time point are not known. CDR3 DNA: TGCAGTGCTGGCACTCCGGGACAGGGTGATGGCTACACCTTC. Translated, it gives CSAGTPGQGDGYTF.